These 13 T cell receptor beta chains were all obtained from the same sample, sequenced in a study of a mutant IDH1 vaccine in newly diagnosed glioma. TCRdb keeps only in-frame clones here, not all; method: immunoSEQ multiplex PCR. The sample carries under 50,000 clones, less than 95% recorded once. These TCRs are of unknown antigen specificity. As to time point: week 23, last vaccination. Each vaccine dose was 300 ug of mutant IDH1 20-mer peptide, with topical imiquimod. Sequencing was performed on PBMCs, taken from a glioma patient whose treatment included an IDH1 peptide vaccine. These receptors were taken from a man between 50 and 59 years old with glioma.

By share, this clone ranks as medium-sized. The chain is built from TRBV30 and TRBJ2-4, with 16 nucleotides matching TRBD2. The CDR3 is made up of 23 amino acids. After removal of 3 bases from V and 0 bases from J, the junction contained 20 bases not matched to a gene. Per germline, CDR1 GTSNPN and CDR2 SVGIG (reference sequence). The DNA of the CDR3 is TGTGCCTGGAGGACCACCGGGACTAGCGGGAGGGCAACTCAACCTCTAGCCAAAAACATTCAGTACTTC. This sequence encodes CAWRTTGTSGRATQPLAKNIQYF.

The V gene is TRBV6-5, the J gene TRBJ2-7; 9 nucleotides match TRBD1. The CDR3 covers 15 residues. CDR1 is MNHEY and CDR2 is SVGAGI in the germline V gene. V lost 5 bases and J lost 2; bases outside the gene matches: 7. CDR3 nucleotide sequence: TGTGCCAGCAGTCAAAAAGGACAGGGGCCCTACGAGCAGTACTTC. It codes for CASSQKGQGPYEQYF.

J is TRBJ1-4 and V is TRBV6-5; the D is unclear. The CDR3 runs 14 residues. V gave up 7 bases and J gave up 4 bases, with 13 bases separating them. CDR1 and CDR2 (germline): MNHEY, SVGAGI. Here the CDR3 DNA reads TGTGCCAGCATGCCGGGTACCCTTAATGAAAAACTGTTTTTT. As protein: CASMPGTLNEKLFF.

This clone showed up just a few times. The junction departs from the called germline gene at one end, perhaps through a read error. The CDR3 region is CASSPGLAGKETQYF. CDR3 bases: TGTGCTAGCAGCCCAGGACTAGCGGGGAAAGAGACCCAGTACTTC. V is TRBV7-7 and J is TRBJ2-5; 12 bases agree with TRBD2. From germline, CDR1 is SSHAT and CDR2 FNYEAQ (reference sequence). This CDR3 is 15 amino acids long.

This clone was seen a single time. The V and J genes are TRBV6-5 and TRBJ1-1, with D tentatively TRBD1 (6 bases). This CDR3 spans 14 amino acids. CDR1 is MNHEY, CDR2 SVGAGI, per germline. V lost 6 bases, J lost 7 bases, and 18 bases lay in between. The CDR3 spells CASRITRTVFEAFF. The CDR3 nucleotides are TGTGCCAGCAGAATAACCCGGACAGTTTTTGAAGCTTTCTTT.

The chain couples TRBV4-2 to TRBJ2-7, with 9 bases fitting TRBD1. The V gene's germline CDR1 is LGHNA and CDR2 YNFKEQ. This CDR3 region has 14 residues. V trimming: 2 bases; J trimming: 6 bases; junction bases outside the gene matches: 5. CDR3 DNA sequence: TGTGCCAGCAGCCAACCGGGACAGGGTCCCGAGCAGTACTTC. Translation gives CASSQPGQGPEQYF.

The chain is built from TRBV7-8 and TRBJ1-1; no clear D. V shed 5 bases and J shed 0 bases, with 13 bases lying between them. Germline loops: CDR1 SGHVS, CDR2 FQNEAQ. The CDR3 contains 15 residues. This CDR3 is CASSPRWGVNTEAFF. The CDR3 DNA follows: TGTGCCAGCAGCCCACGATGGGGTGTGAACACTGAAGCTTTCTTT.

This clone has a single count. V is TRBV28 and J is TRBJ2-7; the match to TRBD1 covers 9 bases. This CDR3 region has 15 residues. V shed 2 bases and J 2 bases; nucleotides not matched to a gene: 4. CDR1 is MDHEN and CDR2 is SYDVKM in the germline V gene. The CDR3 here is CASSLADRGAYEQYF. The CDR3 region has the DNA TGTGCCAGCAGTTTAGCCGACAGGGGGGCCTACGAGCAGTACTTC.

As regards this clone: Other DNA sequences in this sample translate to the same CDR3. CDR3: CSAAQETQYF. In DNA, the CDR3 is TGCAGTGCAGCACAAGAGACCCAGTACTTC. J is TRBJ2-5 and V is TRBV20-1; D is undetermined. V was shortened by 6 bases and J by 2 bases, with 4 bases between the two germline ends. This CDR3 has 10 residues. Germline assignment: CDR1 DFQATT and CDR2 SNEGSKA (reference sequence).

This chain connects TRBV18 to TRBJ2-7; D might be TRBD2 (5 bases). V lost 3 bases, J lost 4 bases, and 28 bases lay in between. CDR3 length: 19 amino acids. CDR1 is KGHSH and CDR2 is LQKENI in the germline V gene. The chain's CDR3 is CASSPGPPSAGLTLYEQYF. The CDR3 coding sequence is TGTGCCAGCTCACCCGGTCCCCCTTCCGCGGGCCTCACCTTGTACGAGCAGTACTTC.

The rearrangement joins TRBV18 to TRBJ1-4, with TRBD1 matching over 9 bases. The CDR3 runs to 20 residues. Germline V gene data show CDR1 as KGHSH and CDR2 as LQKENI. V lost 3 bases, J lost 0 bases, and 14 bases stayed unmatched. The CDR3 DNA reads as TGTGCCAGCTCACCCCAGATAACAGGGGGCGCCTCTGCAACTAATGAAAAACTGTTTTTT. Its protein is CASSPQITGGASATNEKLFF. The entire variable domain, with the rest obtained from reference TRBV18 and TRBJ1-4, is as follows: NAGVMQNPRHLVRRRGQEARLRCSPMKGHSHVYWYRQLPEEGLKFMVYLQKENIIDESGMPKERFSAEFPKEGPSILRIQQVVRGDSAAYFCASSPQITGGASATNEKLFFGSGTQLSVL.

This clone was recorded a few times. This chain joins TRBV7-2 and TRBJ2-2; D may correspond to TRBD1 or TRBD2 (5 bases each). In germline, CDR1 is SGHTA, CDR2 FQGNSA. The CDR3 length is 15 residues. Trimming removed 5 bases at V and 0 bases at J, with 10 bases between. The CDR3 nucleotides are TGTGCCAGCAGCCCCGGGACGACGAACACCGGGGAGCTGTTTTTT. It codes for CASSPGTTNTGELFF.

This clone was observed once. The chain couples TRBV4-1 to TRBJ2-2, with D possibly being TRBD1 or TRBD2 (5 bases each). The CDR3 spans 16 residues. The germline gives CDR1 MGHRA, CDR2 YSYEKL. Between the trimmed V and J ends, which lost 2 bases and 0 bases, there was a span of 10 bases. For the CDR3, the DNA is TGCGCCAGCAGCCAATACGGGGCTACGAACACCGGGGAGCTGTTTTTT. It translates to CASSQYGATNTGELFF.